This entry describes one T cell receptor beta chain. Its target is unknown. Germline V gene sequence: CDR1 KGHSH, CDR2 LQKENI. V lost 5 bases, J lost 4 bases, and 9 bases lay in between. This CDR3 region has 13 residues. This record belongs to a study of cytomegalovirus exposure and HLA in healthy donors. The primer mix had 60 Vbeta and 13 Jbeta primers. Sequencing used immunoSEQ multiplex PCR; TCRdb keeps in-frame clones, though not all of them. The data contain 150,000 or so clones, 77% of them singletons. Study-level points and caveats: In a later analysis, V- and J-gene trimming of beta chains associated with a DCLRE1C missense variant, replicated independently. Highly shared sequence variants in one cluster were likely a sequencing artifact. For most TCR beta V segments, an earlier analysis put the productive rate at about 87% or about 30% of the time. Some TCR beta chains (about 170 of them) were listed as cytomegalovirus-associated.

This sequence was found in a man aged 50 to 60 in good health and CMV-seropositive. This chain joins TRBV18 and TRBJ1-3, with D maybe TRBD1 (5 bases). The sequencing sample was made of PBMCs. The chain's CDR3 is CASSETDGNTIYF. The CDR3 nucleotides are TGTGCCAGCTCAGAGACAGACGGAAACACCATATATTTT.